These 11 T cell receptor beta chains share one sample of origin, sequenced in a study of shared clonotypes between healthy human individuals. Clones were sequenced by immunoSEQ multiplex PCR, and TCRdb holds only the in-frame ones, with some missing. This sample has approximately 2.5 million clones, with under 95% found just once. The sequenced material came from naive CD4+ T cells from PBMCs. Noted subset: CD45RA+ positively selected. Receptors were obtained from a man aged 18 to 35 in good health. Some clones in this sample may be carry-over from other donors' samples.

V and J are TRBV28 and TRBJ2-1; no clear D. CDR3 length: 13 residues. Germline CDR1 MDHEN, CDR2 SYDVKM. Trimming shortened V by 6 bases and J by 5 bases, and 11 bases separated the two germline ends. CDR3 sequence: CASSHNLDNEQFF. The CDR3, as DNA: TGTGCCAGCAGCCATAACCTGGACAATGAGCAGTTCTTC. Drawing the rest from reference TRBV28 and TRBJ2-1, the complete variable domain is DVKVTQSSRYLVKRTGEKVFLECVQDMDHENMFWYRQDPGLGLRLIYFSYDVKMKEKGDIPEGYSVSREKKERFSLILESASTNQTSMYLCASSHNLDNEQFFGPGTRLTVL.

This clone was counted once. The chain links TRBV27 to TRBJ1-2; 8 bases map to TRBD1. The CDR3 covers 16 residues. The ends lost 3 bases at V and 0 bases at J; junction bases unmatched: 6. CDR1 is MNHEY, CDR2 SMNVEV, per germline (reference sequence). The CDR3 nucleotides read TGTGCCAGCAGTTTTGCCCGACAGGGGTCTAACTATGGCTACACCTTC. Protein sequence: CASSFARQGSNYGYTF.

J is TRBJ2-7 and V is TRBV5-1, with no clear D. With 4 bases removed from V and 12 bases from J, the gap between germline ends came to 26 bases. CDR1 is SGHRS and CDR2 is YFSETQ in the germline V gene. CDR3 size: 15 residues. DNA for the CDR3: TGCGCCAGCAGCGAGATAACAGTATCGGCGGTTGCTTGGTACTTC. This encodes CASSEITVSAVAWYF.

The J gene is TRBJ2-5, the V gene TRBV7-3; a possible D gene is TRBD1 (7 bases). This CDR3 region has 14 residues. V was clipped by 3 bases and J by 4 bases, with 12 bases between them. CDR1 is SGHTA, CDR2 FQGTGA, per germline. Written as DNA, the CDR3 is TGTGCCAGCAGCTTCCAGGGGGGTTCAGAGACCCAGTACTTC. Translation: CASSFQGGSETQYF.

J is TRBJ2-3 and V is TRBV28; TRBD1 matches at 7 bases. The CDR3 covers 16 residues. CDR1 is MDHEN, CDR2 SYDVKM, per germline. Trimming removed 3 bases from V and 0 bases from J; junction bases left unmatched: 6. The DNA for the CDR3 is TGTGCCAGCAGTTTTGGTGTGGACAGGAGCACAGATACGCAGTATTTT. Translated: CASSFGVDRSTDTQYF.

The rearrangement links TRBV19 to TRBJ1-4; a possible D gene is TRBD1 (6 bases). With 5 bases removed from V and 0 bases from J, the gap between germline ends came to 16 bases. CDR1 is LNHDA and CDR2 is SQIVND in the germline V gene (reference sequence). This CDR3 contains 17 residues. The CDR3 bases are TGTGCCAGTAGTGACCCAGGGGAAGGGGCAACTAATGAAAAACTGTTTTTT. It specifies CASSDPGEGATNEKLFF.

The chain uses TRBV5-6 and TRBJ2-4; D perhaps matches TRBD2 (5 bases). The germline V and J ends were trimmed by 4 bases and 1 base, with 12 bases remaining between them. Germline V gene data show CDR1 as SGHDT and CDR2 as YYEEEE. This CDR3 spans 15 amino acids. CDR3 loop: CASSRGSVAKNIQYF. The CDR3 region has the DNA TGTGCCAGCAGCCGCGGGTCAGTCGCCAAAAACATTCAGTACTTC.

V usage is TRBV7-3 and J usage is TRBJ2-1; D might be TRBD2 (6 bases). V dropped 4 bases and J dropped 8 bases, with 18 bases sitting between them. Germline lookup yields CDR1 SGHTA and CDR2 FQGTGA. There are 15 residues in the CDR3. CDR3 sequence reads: CASSSQTRLGDEQFF. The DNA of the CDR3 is TGTGCCAGCAGCTCTCAGACTAGATTGGGGGATGAGCAGTTCTTC.

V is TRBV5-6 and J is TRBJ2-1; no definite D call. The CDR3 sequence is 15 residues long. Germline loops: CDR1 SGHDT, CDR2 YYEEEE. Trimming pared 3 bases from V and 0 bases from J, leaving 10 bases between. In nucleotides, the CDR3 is TGTGCCAGCAGCTCTGGAACCCCCTCCTACAATGAGCAGTTCTTC. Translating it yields CASSSGTPSYNEQFF.

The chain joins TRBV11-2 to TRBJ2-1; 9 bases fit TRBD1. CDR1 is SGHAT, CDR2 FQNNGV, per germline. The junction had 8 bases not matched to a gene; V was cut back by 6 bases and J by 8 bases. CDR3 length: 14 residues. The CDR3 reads CASRSPGQGYEQFF. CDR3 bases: TGTGCCAGCAGATCCCCGGGACAGGGATATGAGCAGTTCTTC.

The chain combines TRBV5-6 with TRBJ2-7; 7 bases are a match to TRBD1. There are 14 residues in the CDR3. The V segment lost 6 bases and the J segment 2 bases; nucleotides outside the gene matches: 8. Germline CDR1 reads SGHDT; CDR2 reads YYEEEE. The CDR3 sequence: CASKSTGRPYEQYF. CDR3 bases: TGTGCCAGCAAATCGACAGGGCGCCCCTACGAGCAGTACTTC.